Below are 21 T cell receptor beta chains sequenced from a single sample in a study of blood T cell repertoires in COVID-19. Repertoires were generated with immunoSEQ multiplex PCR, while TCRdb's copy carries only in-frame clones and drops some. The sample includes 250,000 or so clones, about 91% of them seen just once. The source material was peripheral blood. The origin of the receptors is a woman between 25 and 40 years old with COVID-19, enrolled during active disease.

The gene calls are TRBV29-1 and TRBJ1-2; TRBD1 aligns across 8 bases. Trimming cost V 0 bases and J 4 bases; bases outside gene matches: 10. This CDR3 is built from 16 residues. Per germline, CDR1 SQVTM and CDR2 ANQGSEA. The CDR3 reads CSVEEPSVQGGYGYTF. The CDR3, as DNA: TGCAGCGTTGAAGAACCTTCGGTACAGGGGGGCTATGGCTACACCTTC.

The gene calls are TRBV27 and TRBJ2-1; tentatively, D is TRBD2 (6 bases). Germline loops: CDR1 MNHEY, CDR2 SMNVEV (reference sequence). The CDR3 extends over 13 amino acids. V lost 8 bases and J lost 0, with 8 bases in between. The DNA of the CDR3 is TGTGCCAGCGGGAGGAGCTCCTACAATGAGCAGTTCTTC. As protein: CASGRSSYNEQFF.

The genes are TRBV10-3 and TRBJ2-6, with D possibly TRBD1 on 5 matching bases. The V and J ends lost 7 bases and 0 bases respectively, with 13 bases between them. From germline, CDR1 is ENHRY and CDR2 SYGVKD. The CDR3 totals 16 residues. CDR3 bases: TGTGCCATCACCCCGACAGCGACCTCTGGGGCCAACGTCCTGACTTTC. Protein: CAITPTATSGANVLTF.

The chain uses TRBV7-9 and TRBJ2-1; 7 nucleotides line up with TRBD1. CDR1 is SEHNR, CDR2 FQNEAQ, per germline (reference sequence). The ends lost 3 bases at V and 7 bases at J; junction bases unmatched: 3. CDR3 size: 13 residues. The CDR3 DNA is TGTGCCAGCAGCTTTGGGACAGCAAATGAGCAGTTCTTC. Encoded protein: CASSFGTANEQFF. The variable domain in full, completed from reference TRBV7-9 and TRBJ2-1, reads DTGVSQNPRHKITKRGQNVTFRCDPISEHNRLYWYRQTLGQGPEFLTYFQNEAQLEKSRLLSDRFSAERPKGSFSTLEIQRTEQGDSAMYLCASSFGTANEQFFGPGTRLTVL.

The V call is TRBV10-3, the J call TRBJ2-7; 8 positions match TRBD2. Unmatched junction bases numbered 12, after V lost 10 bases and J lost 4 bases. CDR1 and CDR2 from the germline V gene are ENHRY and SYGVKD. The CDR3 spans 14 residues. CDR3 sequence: CATAGTSYNYEQYV. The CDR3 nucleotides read TGTGCCACGGCCGGGACTAGTTATAATTACGAGCAGTACGTC.

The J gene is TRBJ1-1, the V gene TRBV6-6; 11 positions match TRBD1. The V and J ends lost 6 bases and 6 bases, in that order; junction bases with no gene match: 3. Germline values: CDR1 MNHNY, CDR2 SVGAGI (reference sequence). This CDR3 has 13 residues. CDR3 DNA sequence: TGTGCCAGCAGCCGGGACAGGGGGTCTGAAGCTTTCTTT. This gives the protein CASSRDRGSEAFF.

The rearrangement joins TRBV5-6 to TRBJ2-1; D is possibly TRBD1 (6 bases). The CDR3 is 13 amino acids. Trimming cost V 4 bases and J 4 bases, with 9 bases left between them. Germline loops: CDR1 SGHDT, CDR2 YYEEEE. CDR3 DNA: TGTGCCAGCAGCCCGGACAGTTACAATGAGCAGTTCTTC. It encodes CASSPDSYNEQFF.

The CDR3 is CASSFGWDSPQPQHF. CDR3 in DNA: TGTGCCAGCAGTTTTGGGTGGGACAGCCCTCAGCCCCAGCATTTT. V is TRBV28 and J is TRBJ1-5; 7 nucleotides align to TRBD1. With V trimmed by 3 bases and J by 6 bases, 8 bases remained unmatched. The CDR3 consists of 15 residues. CDR1 and CDR2 (germline): MDHEN, SYDVKM.

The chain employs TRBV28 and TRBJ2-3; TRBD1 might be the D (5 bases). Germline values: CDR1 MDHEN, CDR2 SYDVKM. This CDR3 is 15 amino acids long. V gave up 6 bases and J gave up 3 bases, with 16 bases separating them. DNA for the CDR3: TGTGCCAGCAGAAGGGGCTCATTGAAGACAGATACGCAGTATTTT. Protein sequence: CASRRGSLKTDTQYF.

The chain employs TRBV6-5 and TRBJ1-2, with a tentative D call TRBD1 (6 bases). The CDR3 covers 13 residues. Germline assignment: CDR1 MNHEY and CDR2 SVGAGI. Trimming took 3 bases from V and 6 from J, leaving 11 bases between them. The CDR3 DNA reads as TGTGCCAGCAGTTATCCGGGACATAATGGCTACACCTTC. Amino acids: CASSYPGHNGYTF.

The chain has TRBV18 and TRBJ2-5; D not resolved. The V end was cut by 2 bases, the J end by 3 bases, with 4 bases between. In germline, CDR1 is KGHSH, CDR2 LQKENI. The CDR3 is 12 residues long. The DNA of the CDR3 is TGTGCCAGCTCACCAAGAGAAGAGACCCAGTACTTC. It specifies CASSPREETQYF.

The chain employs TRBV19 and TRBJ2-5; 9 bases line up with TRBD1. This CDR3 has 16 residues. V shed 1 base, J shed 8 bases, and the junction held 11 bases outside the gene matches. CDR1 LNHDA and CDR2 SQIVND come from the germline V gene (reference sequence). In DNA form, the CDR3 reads TGTGCCAGTAGTATAGGGGGGACAGGGAGCAAGAGAACCCAGTACTTC. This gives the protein CASSIGGTGSKRTQYF.

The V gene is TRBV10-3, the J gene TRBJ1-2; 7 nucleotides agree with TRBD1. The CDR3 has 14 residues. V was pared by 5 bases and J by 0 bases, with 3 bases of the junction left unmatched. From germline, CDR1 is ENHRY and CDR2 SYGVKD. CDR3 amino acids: CAISPTGANYGYTF. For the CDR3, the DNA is TGTGCCATCAGTCCAACAGGGGCTAACTATGGCTACACCTTC.

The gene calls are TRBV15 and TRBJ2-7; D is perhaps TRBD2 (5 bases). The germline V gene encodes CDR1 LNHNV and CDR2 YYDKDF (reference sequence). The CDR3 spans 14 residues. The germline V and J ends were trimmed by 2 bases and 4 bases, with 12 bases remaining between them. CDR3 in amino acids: CATSRHREGYEQYF. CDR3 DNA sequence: TGTGCCACCAGCAGACACCGGGAAGGTTACGAGCAGTACTTC. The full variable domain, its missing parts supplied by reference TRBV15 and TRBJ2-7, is DAMVIQNPRYQVTQFGKPVTLSCSQTLNHNVMYWYQQKSSQAPKLLFHYYDKDFNNEADTPDNFQSRRPNTSFCFLDIRSPGLGDTAMYLCATSRHREGYEQYFGPGTRLTVT.

The chain's CDR3 is CATSMDRPYEQYF. The DNA of the CDR3 is TGTGCCACCAGCATGGACAGACCCTACGAGCAGTACTTC. The genes are TRBV15 and TRBJ2-7, with D possibly being TRBD1 (6 bases). The CDR3 is 13 amino acids. V shed 4 bases and J shed 2 bases, with 9 bases lying between them. Germline V gives CDR1 LNHNV, CDR2 YYDKDF (reference sequence).

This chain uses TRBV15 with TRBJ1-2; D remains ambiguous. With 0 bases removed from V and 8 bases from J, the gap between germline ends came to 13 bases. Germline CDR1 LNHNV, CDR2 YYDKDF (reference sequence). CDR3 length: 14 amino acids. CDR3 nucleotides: TGTGCCACCAGCAGAGATAAAGCGGTAGAAGGCTACACCTTC. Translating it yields CATSRDKAVEGYTF.

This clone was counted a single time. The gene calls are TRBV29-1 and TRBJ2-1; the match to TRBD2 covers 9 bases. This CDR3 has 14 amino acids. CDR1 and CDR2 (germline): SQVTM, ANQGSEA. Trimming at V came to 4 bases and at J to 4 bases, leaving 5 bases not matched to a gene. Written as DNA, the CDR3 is TGCAGCGTTGCGGGCGGGAGGGAGTACAATGAGCAGTTCTTC. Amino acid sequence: CSVAGGREYNEQFF.

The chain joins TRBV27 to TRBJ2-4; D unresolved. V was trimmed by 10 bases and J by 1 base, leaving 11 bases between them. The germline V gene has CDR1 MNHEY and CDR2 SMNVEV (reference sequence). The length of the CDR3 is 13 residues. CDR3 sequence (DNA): TGTGCCACCGCCTCCGCGGCCAAAAACATTCAGTACTTC. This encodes CATASAAKNIQYF.

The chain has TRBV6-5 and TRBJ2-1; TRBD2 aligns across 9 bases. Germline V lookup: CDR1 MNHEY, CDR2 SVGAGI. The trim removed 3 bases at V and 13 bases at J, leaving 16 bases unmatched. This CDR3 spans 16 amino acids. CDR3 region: CASSYLAGAGPVGQFF. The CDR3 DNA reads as TGTGCCAGCAGTTATTTAGCGGGAGCCGGCCCGGTTGGTCAGTTCTTC.

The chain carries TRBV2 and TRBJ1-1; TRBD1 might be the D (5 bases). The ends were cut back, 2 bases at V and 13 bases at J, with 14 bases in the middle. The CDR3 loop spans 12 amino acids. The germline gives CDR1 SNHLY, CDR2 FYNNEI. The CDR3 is CASSETTVGGFF. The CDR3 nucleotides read TGTGCCAGCAGTGAAACGACAGTAGGTGGTTTCTTT.

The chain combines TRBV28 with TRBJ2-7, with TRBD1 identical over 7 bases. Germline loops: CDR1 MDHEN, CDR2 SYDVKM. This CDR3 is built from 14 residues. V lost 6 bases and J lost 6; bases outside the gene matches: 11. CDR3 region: CASRTTGVLAEQYF. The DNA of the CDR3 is TGTGCCAGCAGAACTACAGGGGTCCTTGCCGAGCAGTACTTC.